The next 29 T cell receptor beta chains were all read from a single sample in a study of cytomegalovirus exposure and HLA in healthy donors. Both 60 Vbeta primers and 13 Jbeta primers went into the PCR. Generated by immunoSEQ multiplex PCR, the TCRdb table keeps only in-frame clones and is missing some. Among about 120,000 clones, around 74% were seen once, and the ten largest hold 7.3%. What was sequenced was PBMCs. These receptors were obtained from a male donor in good health and CMV-seronegative.

The chain recombines TRBV28 with TRBJ2-7; possibly TRBD1 for D (5 bases). V gave up 7 bases and J gave up 4 bases, with 14 bases separating them. This CDR3 is built from 13 residues. Germline V gene sequence: CDR1 MDHEN, CDR2 SYDVKM. The CDR3 loop reads CASTLTATYEQYF. The CDR3 bases are TGTGCCAGCACCCTGACAGCTACTTACGAGCAGTACTTC.

This clone was recorded a few times. In DNA, the CDR3 is TGTGCCAGCAGCTTAGGCGGGGGCGCCTACGAGCAGTACTTC. Residues: CASSLGGGAYEQYF. The chain couples TRBV7-2 to TRBJ2-7; D possibly corresponds to TRBD2 (7 bases). This CDR3 spans 14 amino acids. Germline CDR1 and CDR2: SGHTA and FQGNSA. Trimming took off 1 base at V and 2 bases at J, with 9 bases between the two ends.

The chain couples TRBV9 to TRBJ1-1, with a tentative D call TRBD1 (6 bases). The CDR3 runs to 12 residues. V was pared by 4 bases and J by 8 bases, with 12 bases between. From germline, CDR1 is SGDLS and CDR2 YYNGEE. CDR3 coding DNA: TGTGCCAGCAGCAACAACAGGGAGGAAGCTTTCTTT. It yields the protein CASSNNREEAFF.

This rearrangement joins TRBV9 to TRBJ1-3; maybe TRBD1 (5 bases). V dropped 2 bases and J dropped 6 bases, with 12 bases sitting between them. The CDR3 is made up of 14 amino acids. Germline values: CDR1 SGDLS, CDR2 YYNGEE. The CDR3 here is CASSVGGGTNTIYF. In DNA, the CDR3 is TGTGCCAGCAGCGTTGGTGGGGGGACAAACACCATATATTTT.

Notes on this clone: At one end, the junction sequence differs from germline, possibly due to a read error. The J gene is TRBJ2-5, the V gene TRBV28, with TRBD2 matching over 11 bases. Germline values: CDR1 MDHEN, CDR2 SYDVKM. This CDR3 has 16 amino acids. The CDR3 here is CARSAGTSGYQETQYF. The CDR3 nucleotides are TGTGCCCGCAGCGCCGGGACTAGCGGATACCAAGAGACCCAGTACTTC.

This chain links TRBV11-2 with TRBJ2-7; D may be TRBD2 (5 bases). The CDR3 is 15 amino acids. CDR1 is SGHAT and CDR2 is FQNNGV in the germline V gene. The ends were cut back, 3 bases at V and 6 bases at J, with 18 bases in the middle. The DNA for the CDR3 is TGTGCCAGCAGCTTCCAGACGCGGCTAGCTGCCGAGCAGTACTTC. It encodes CASSFQTRLAAEQYF.

This clone was found a few times. This chain joins TRBV10-1 and TRBJ2-7; a possible D gene is TRBD1 (6 bases). With 10 bases removed from V and 0 bases from J, the gap between germline ends came to 16 bases. Per the germline V gene, CDR1 is WNHNN and CDR2 is SYGVQD (reference sequence). The CDR3 is 14 residues long. CDR3 in amino acids: CANFRGLSSYEQYF. In nucleotides, the CDR3 is TGCGCCAACTTTAGGGGGTTAAGCTCCTACGAGCAGTACTTC.

The rearrangement uses TRBV5-7 and TRBJ1-4, with 10 nucleotides matching TRBD1. TRBV5-7 belongs to the ORF category, with a function that is uncertain. V lost 3 bases to trimming and J lost 6 bases; unmatched junction nucleotides: 5. This CDR3 has 15 amino acids. In nucleotides, the CDR3 is TGTGCCAGCAGCTGGACAGGGGGAAAGCATGAAAAACTGTTTTTT. This sequence encodes CASSWTGGKHEKLFF.

The chain has TRBV4-3 and TRBJ2-7; 9 bases map to TRBD1. Germline V CDR1 and CDR2: LGHNA, YSLEER. V trimming: 1 base; J trimming: 6 bases; junction bases outside the gene matches: 7. The length of the CDR3 is 15 residues. CDR3 DNA sequence: TGCGCCAGCAGCCAAGCCTGGGGGACAGGGTCCGAGCAGTACTTC. Translating it yields CASSQAWGTGSEQYF.

The chain employs TRBV5-1 and TRBJ1-2; weak D call: TRBD1 (5 bases). Germline CDR1 is SGHRS and CDR2 is YFSETQ. V was shortened by 4 bases and J by 4 bases, with 11 bases between the two germline ends. The length of the CDR3 is 13 residues. The CDR3 sequence is CASSEQVIYGYTF. DNA of the CDR3: TGCGCCAGCAGCGAACAGGTTATCTATGGCTACACCTTC.

The CDR3 coding sequence is TGTGCCACCAGCAGTGCCGCGGGAGGGGACTATGGCTACACCTTC. Encoded protein: CATSSAAGGDYGYTF. This chain links TRBV15 with TRBJ1-2; possibly TRBD1 for D (5 bases). Trimming stripped 3 bases from V and 3 bases from J, with 14 bases between. CDR1 is LNHNV and CDR2 is YYDKDF in the germline V gene (reference sequence). The CDR3 runs to 15 residues.

The chain has TRBV9 and TRBJ1-1; D is possibly TRBD1 (5 bases). Germline values: CDR1 SGDLS, CDR2 YYNGEE. V was clipped by 9 bases and J by 1 base, with 16 bases between them. The CDR3 has 14 amino acids. The CDR3 region has the DNA TGTGCCACCGGGGAGGTGGGGACGAACACTGAAGCTTTCTTT. Translating it yields CATGEVGTNTEAFF.

J is TRBJ1-2 and V is TRBV7-2, with D unclear. Germline V CDR1 and CDR2: SGHTA, FQGNSA. The V and J ends lost 2 bases and 8 bases respectively, with 12 bases between them. The CDR3 is made up of 13 amino acids. This CDR3 is CASSLSGVQGYTF. For the CDR3, the DNA is TGTGCCAGCAGCTTAAGCGGGGTTCAAGGCTACACCTTC.

This clone appeared a single time. V is TRBV4-3 and J is TRBJ2-7, with 7 nucleotides matching TRBD2. The J call could be wrong; TRBJ2-1 is a better fit for the DNA end. The CDR3 consists of 14 residues. Germline V CDR1 and CDR2: LGHNA, YSLEER. CDR3 in amino acids: CASSQGVEREHQFF. The CDR3 DNA reads TGCGCCAGCAGCCAAGGGGTAGAGCGGGAACACCAGTTCTTC.

The chain uses TRBV19 and TRBJ2-5; 8 positions agree with TRBD1. The CDR3 sequence is 16 residues long. Germline V lookup: CDR1 LNHDA, CDR2 SQIVND (reference sequence). Trimming removed 0 bases from V and 4 bases from J; junction bases left unmatched: 7. The CDR3: CASSIDSAGTGETQYF. The CDR3 region has the DNA TGTGCCAGTAGTATAGATTCGGCAGGGACAGGAGAGACCCAGTACTTC.

J is TRBJ2-3 and V is TRBV7-3; 11 nucleotides match TRBD2. This CDR3 spans 16 amino acids. Losses at the gene ends were 1 base for V and 5 bases for J; bases not matched to a gene: 5. Germline loops: CDR1 SGHTA, CDR2 FQGTGA. The CDR3 DNA sequence: TGTGCCAGCAGCTTAATGGGTCTAGCGGGAGGAGATACGCAGTATTTT. This gives the protein CASSLMGLAGGDTQYF.

CDR3 region: CASSSTRLAGTPYEQYF. The CDR3 coding sequence is TGTGCCAGCAGCTCGACCCGACTAGCGGGGACCCCCTACGAGCAGTACTTC. This sequence joins TRBV11-2 and TRBJ2-7, with 11 bases fitting TRBD2. CDR3 size: 17 residues. Germline V CDR1 and CDR2: SGHAT, FQNNGV. V lost 4 bases, J lost 2 bases, and 10 bases stayed unmatched.

The chain combines TRBV4-3 with TRBJ2-1; maybe TRBD2 (5 bases). Germline V lookup: CDR1 LGHNA, CDR2 YSLEER. The CDR3 has 15 amino acids. The V gene lost 2 bases and the J gene lost 10 bases, with 18 bases spanning the gap. The chain's CDR3 is CASSQMGLEGAEQFF. The CDR3 nucleotides read TGCGCCAGCAGCCAAATGGGTCTAGAGGGCGCGGAGCAGTTCTTC.

This clone appeared once. The gene calls are TRBV7-2 and TRBJ2-3; tentative D call: TRBD2 (6 bases). V shed 1 base and J shed 4 bases, with 15 bases lying between them. Germline lookup yields CDR1 SGHTA and CDR2 FQGNSA. This CDR3 spans 16 amino acids. The chain's CDR3 is CASSLGARGGADTQYF. CDR3 sequence (DNA): TGTGCCAGCAGCTTAGGCGCCCGGGGCGGGGCAGATACGCAGTATTTT.

This chain links TRBV4-2 with TRBJ1-6, with D uncertain. Trimming removed 3 bases at V and 13 bases at J, with 13 bases between. Germline assignment: CDR1 LGHNA and CDR2 YNFKEQ. This CDR3 has 13 amino acids. CDR3 loop: CASSQRLLPPLHF. As DNA, the CDR3 is TGTGCCAGCAGCCAGCGACTCCTCCCGCCCCTCCACTTT.

This clone showed up just once. J is TRBJ1-4 and V is TRBV6-4; D perhaps matches TRBD1 (6 bases). This CDR3 has 16 amino acids. Germline V gives CDR1 MRHNA, CDR2 SNTAGT. Trimming left V 10 bases short and J 5 bases short, with 23 bases between. This CDR3 reads CATPAFPAGANEKLFF. The CDR3, as DNA: TGTGCCACCCCAGCGTTTCCTGCGGGGGCCAATGAAAAACTGTTTTTT.

This chain joins TRBV4-2 and TRBJ1-5; TRBD1 aligns across 10 bases. V trimming: 5 bases; J trimming: 5 bases; junction bases outside the gene matches: 3. Germline CDR1 reads LGHNA; CDR2 reads YNFKEQ. The CDR3 contains 14 residues. The CDR3 is CASSAGTGDQPQHF. DNA for the CDR3: TGTGCCAGCAGCGCCGGGACAGGGGATCAGCCCCAGCATTTT.

The chain has TRBV4-3 and TRBJ2-5; 8 positions match TRBD1. The J call is in doubt because the DNA end fits TRBJ2-7 better. The CDR3 consists of 19 residues. Germline V lookup: CDR1 LGHNA, CDR2 YSLEER. The CDR3 protein is CASSQEISLTGGMNYEQYF. CDR3 in DNA: TGCGCCAGCAGCCAAGAAATATCCCTTACAGGGGGGATGAACTACGAGCAGTACTTC.

V is TRBV9 and J is TRBJ2-5, with 14 nucleotides matching TRBD2. CDR3 length: 16 amino acids. CDR1 is SGDLS and CDR2 is YYNGEE in the germline V gene. Trimming took 2 bases from V and 4 from J; bases not matched to a gene: 4. The CDR3 protein is CASSVTSGGAGETQYF. The CDR3 DNA follows: TGTGCCAGCAGCGTGACTAGCGGGGGGGCTGGAGAGACCCAGTACTTC.

This chain joins TRBV6-5 and TRBJ1-1; D gene uncertain. The CDR3 has 14 residues. The V gene lost 3 bases and the J gene lost 5 bases, with 13 bases spanning the gap. Germline values: CDR1 MNHEY, CDR2 SVGAGI. The chain's CDR3 is CASSYDWGGTEAFF. The CDR3, as DNA: TGTGCCAGCAGTTATGACTGGGGAGGGACTGAAGCTTTCTTT.

This chain uses TRBV28 with TRBJ1-2; the D is unclear. This CDR3 region has 13 residues. Trimming removed 2 bases from V and 4 bases from J, with 8 bases in between. Germline CDR1 reads MDHEN; CDR2 reads SYDVKM. CDR3 in amino acids: CASSLVQTYGYTF. CDR3 coding DNA: TGTGCCAGCAGTTTAGTACAGACCTATGGCTACACCTTC.

The gene calls are TRBV6-5 and TRBJ1-1; the match to TRBD1 covers 9 bases. The CDR3 is 13 amino acids. The V segment lost 6 bases and the J segment 7 bases; nucleotides outside the gene matches: 6. Germline V CDR1 and CDR2: MNHEY, SVGAGI. CDR3 protein: CASSDRGISEAFF. In DNA form, the CDR3 reads TGTGCCAGCAGCGACAGGGGGATAAGTGAAGCTTTCTTT.

The CDR3 loop is CASSKSSGAQDTQYF. The CDR3 nucleotides read TGTGCCAGCAGCAAGTCCAGCGGTGCACAAGATACGCAGTATTTT. The chain joins TRBV21-1 to TRBJ2-3; the table gives TRBD2 as D, unverified against the DNA. TRBV21-1 is classified as a pseudogene. The CDR3 is 15 residues long.

The genes are TRBV11-2 and TRBJ1-2; 10 bases align to TRBD1. V was pared by 6 bases and J by 2 bases, with 6 bases of the junction left unmatched. CDR1 is SGHAT and CDR2 is FQNNGV in the germline V gene. The CDR3 contains 15 residues. The DNA of the CDR3 is TGTGCCAGCAGTCGTAGGGGACAGGGGAACTATGGCTACACCTTC. Its protein is CASSRRGQGNYGYTF.